The 31 T cell receptor beta chains below all came from one sample that was sequenced in a study of Graves' ophthalmopathy and Graves' hyperthyroidism. For repertoire sequencing, the TCR beta CDR3 regions were amplified from RNA transcripts. HTBI primers served in a first-round RT-PCR, which a second-round multiplex PCR followed. TCRdb reprocessed the multiplex PCR reads with MiXCR, giving one entry per CDR3 protein. The sample yields 1 million to 1.3 million distinct CDR3 sequences, about 40% seen once. The sample consisted of peripheral blood or thyroid tissue (not recorded which). All receptors come from an adult man with Graves' hyperthyroidism.

This clonotype was recorded at least ten times. The CDR3 nucleotides are TGTGCCAGCAGCCACTCGGGGTCGGACTTCGCTGGGGGAGCTTTCTTT. As protein: CASSHSGSDFAGGAFF. The chain recombines TRBV11-2 with TRBJ1-1, with a weak D call TRBD1 (5 bases). The CDR3 has 16 residues. The V end was cut by 5 bases, the J end by 10 bases, with 26 bases between. The germline V gene has CDR1 SGHAT and CDR2 FQNNGV.

The V and J genes are TRBV20-1 and TRBJ1-5; 9 nucleotides align to TRBD1. Germline trimming cut 6 bases from V and 11 bases from J; bases unmatched to any gene: 17. Germline loops: CDR1 DFQATT, CDR2 SNEGSKA (reference sequence). The CDR3 runs to 15 residues. The CDR3 coding sequence is TGCAGTGCGGATACGTACAGGGGGCGCGGTGAGACCCAGCATTTT. Its translation is CSADTYRGRGETQHF.

To note about this clonotype: A clone one base away is much larger, so this may be a read error. This sequence joins TRBV11-2 and TRBJ1-3; TRBD1 matches at 8 bases. CDR3 length: 15 residues. Germline CDR1 reads SGHAT; CDR2 reads FQNNGV. DNA for the CDR3: TGTGCCAGCAACTTAGCAGCAGGGGGCTTAAACACCATATATTTT. It codes for CASNLAAGGLNTIYF.

The genes are TRBV10-1 and TRBJ2-5, with D perhaps matching TRBD1 or TRBD2 (5 bases each). Trimming left V 0 bases short and J 1 base short, with 12 bases between. CDR1 and CDR2 (germline): WNHNN, SYGVQD (reference sequence). The CDR3 totals 16 residues. The CDR3 protein is CASSESRRGPQETQYF. Here the CDR3 DNA reads TGCGCCAGCAGTGAGTCCCGTAGGGGACCCCAAGAGACCCAGTACTTC.

This clonotype occurred a few times. The rearrangement joins TRBV7-8 to TRBJ2-7, with D unclear. CDR1 is SGHVS and CDR2 is FQNEAQ in the germline V gene. V was clipped by 5 bases and J by 4 bases, with 12 bases between them. CDR3 length: 13 amino acids. The CDR3 region is CASSPHRAYEQYF. CDR3 bases: TGTGCCAGCAGCCCCCATCGAGCTTACGAGCAGTACTTC. Drawing the rest from reference TRBV7-8 and TRBJ2-7, the complete variable domain is GAGVSQSPRYKVAKRGQDVALRCDPISGHVSLFWYQQALGQGPEFLTYFQNEAQLDKSGLPSDRFFAERPEGSVSTLKIQRTQQEDSAVYLCASSPHRAYEQYFGPGTRLTVT.

As for this clonotype: Given the absence of the conserved phenylalanine or tryptophan at the CDR3 end, a read error is likely. The rearrangement uses TRBV7-9 and TRBJ1-1; D is perhaps TRBD1 (5 bases). CDR1 and CDR2 (germline): SEHNR, FQNEAQ (reference sequence). V was trimmed by 10 bases and J by 2 bases, leaving 14 bases between them. The CDR3 consists of 13 residues. CDR3 sequence reads: CATMGPLNTEAFS. In DNA, the CDR3 is TGTGCCACTATGGGACCGCTAAACACTGAAGCTTTCTCT.

This clonotype was observed at least ten times. The genes are TRBV7-9 and TRBJ2-7; a weak D match, TRBD2 (7 bases). The CDR3 loop spans 18 amino acids. V lost 2 bases, J lost 3 bases, and 23 bases lay in between. The germline V gene has CDR1 SEHNR and CDR2 FQNEAQ (reference sequence). The CDR3 is CASSLPTARGGPVYEQYF. The DNA of the CDR3 is TGTGCCAGCAGCTTACCAACCGCCAGGGGAGGGCCGGTCTACGAGCAGTACTTC. The whole variable domain, filled in from reference TRBV7-9 and TRBJ2-7, reads DTGVSQNPRHKITKRGQNVTFRCDPISEHNRLYWYRQTLGQGPEFLTYFQNEAQLEKSRLLSDRFSAERPKGSFSTLEIQRTEQGDSAMYLCASSLPTARGGPVYEQYFGPGTRLTVT.

This sequence joins TRBV20-1 and TRBJ1-2, with 10 bases fitting TRBD1. The trim removed 2 bases at V and 4 bases at J, leaving 10 bases unmatched. Germline V gives CDR1 DFQATT, CDR2 SNEGSKA (reference sequence). This CDR3 has 16 residues. The CDR3 is CSARPTTGGALYGYTF. CDR3 coding DNA: TGCAGTGCTAGACCTACGACAGGGGGCGCGCTCTATGGCTACACCTTC.

The chain combines TRBV19 with TRBJ2-3; D uncertain. The length of the CDR3 is 12 residues. Trimming pared 5 bases from V and 6 bases from J, leaving 9 bases between. Germline V gives CDR1 LNHDA, CDR2 SQIVND (reference sequence). The chain's CDR3 is CASSLNSDTQYF. Written as DNA, the CDR3 is TGTGCCAGTAGTTTGAATTCGGATACGCAGTATTTT.

The J gene is TRBJ2-7, the V gene TRBV20-1; a possible D gene is TRBD2 (7 bases). Germline values: CDR1 DFQATT, CDR2 SNEGSKA (reference sequence). This CDR3 has 14 residues. The ends were cut back, 6 bases at V and 3 bases at J, with 18 bases in the middle. The CDR3 loop is CSALTYGGLYEQYF. CDR3 sequence (DNA): TGCAGTGCCCTCACGTACGGGGGGCTCTACGAGCAGTACTTC.

On this clonotype: This may arise from a read error, as a much more abundant clone is one base away. This chain uses TRBV9 with TRBJ1-4; D is undetermined. Germline V gene sequence: CDR1 SGDLS, CDR2 YYNGEE. Trimming cost V 4 bases and J 8 bases, with 12 bases left between them. CDR3 length: 13 amino acids. The CDR3 DNA reads TGTGCCAGCAGCCTCCGACTGGAGGAAAAACTGTTTTTT. It codes for CASSLRLEEKLFF.

This clonotype showed up just a few times. The V gene is TRBV6-1, the J gene TRBJ1-4; no definite D call. The CDR3 has 11 residues. The V end lost 5 bases, the J end lost 8 bases, and 6 bases lay between the germline ends. Germline-derived CDR1 and CDR2 are MNHNS and SASEGT. The CDR3 is CASSYSEKLFF. The DNA of the CDR3 is TGTGCCAGCAGTTACTCGGAAAAACTGTTTTTT.

This clonotype was detected a few times. The V call is TRBV5-6, the J call TRBJ1-4; 9 nucleotides align to TRBD1. CDR1 is SGHDT, CDR2 YYEEEE, per germline. V shed 2 bases and J 5 bases; nucleotides not matched to a gene: 4. The CDR3 spans 15 residues. Here the CDR3 DNA reads TGTGCCAGCAGCTTAGGGACAGGGAAGAATGAAAAACTGTTTTTT. Its protein is CASSLGTGKNEKLFF.

V is TRBV10-3 and J is TRBJ2-7; maybe TRBD1 (6 bases). CDR3 length equals 11 residues. Trimming pared 2 bases from V and 9 bases from J, leaving 8 bases between. Looked up from germline, CDR1 is ENHRY and CDR2 is SYGVKD. CDR3 amino acids: CAISEATGQYF. Written as DNA, the CDR3 is TGTGCCATCAGTGAGGCGACAGGGCAGTACTTC.

A single count supports this clonotype. The V gene is TRBV10-2, the J gene TRBJ2-7; 7 bases map to TRBD1. CDR1 is WSHSY, CDR2 SAAADI, per germline. The CDR3 length is 14 residues. Trimming cost V 0 bases and J 3 bases; bases outside gene matches: 2. CDR3 bases: TGCGCCAGCAGTGAGTCAGGGACAGACTACGAGCAGTACTTC. Encoded protein: CASSESGTDYEQYF.

This clonotype was recorded many times. The chain combines TRBV28 with TRBJ1-5; D remains unclear. CDR3 size: 12 residues. The V end was cut by 8 bases, the J end by 2 bases, with 7 bases between. Looked up from germline, CDR1 is MDHEN and CDR2 is SYDVKM. This CDR3 is CASGSGNQPQHF. The CDR3 DNA follows: TGTGCCAGCGGGAGTGGCAATCAGCCCCAGCATTTT.

This clonotype was detected only once. The rearrangement joins TRBV7-8 to TRBJ2-7, with D tentatively TRBD2 (5 bases). This CDR3 contains 15 residues. The V gene's germline CDR1 is SGHVS and CDR2 FQNEAQ. The germline V and J ends were trimmed by 6 bases and 1 base, with 16 bases remaining between them. CDR3 nucleotides: TGTGCCAGCAGGGTAGGGCGAGGCGGGTCCTACGAGCAGTACTTC. Its translation is CASRVGRGGSYEQYF.

In its sample, this clonotype was seen many times. This sequence joins TRBV9 and TRBJ2-2; tentatively, D is TRBD1 (6 bases). CDR1 and CDR2 (germline): SGDLS, YYNGEE. The germline V and J ends were trimmed by 7 bases and 5 bases, with 21 bases remaining between them. The CDR3 extends over 16 amino acids. The CDR3 reads CASARRQVGTTGELFF. The CDR3 DNA reads TGTGCCAGCGCGCGGAGACAGGTGGGGACGACCGGGGAGCTGTTTTTT.

This sequence joins TRBV20-1 and TRBJ2-7; 9 bases map to TRBD2. Trimming removed 2 bases from V and 5 bases from J; junction bases left unmatched: 7. Germline V gives CDR1 DFQATT, CDR2 SNEGSKA (reference sequence). CDR3 length: 14 amino acids. CDR3 coding DNA: TGCAGTGCTAGACCGGGACTAGCTTTGGACGAGCAGTACTTC. The encoded protein is CSARPGLALDEQYF.

The chain combines TRBV5-6 with TRBJ1-2, with D maybe TRBD1 (6 bases). Germline V gene sequence: CDR1 SGHDT, CDR2 YYEEEE. The CDR3 covers 14 residues. Trimming removed 7 bases from V and 8 bases from J, with 21 bases in between. CDR3 in amino acids: CASGPGQQLWGYTF. DNA of the CDR3: TGTGCCAGCGGCCCGGGACAACAACTATGGGGCTACACCTTC.

This clonotype has ten or more counts. The chain carries TRBV25-1 and TRBJ2-5; 15 nucleotides match TRBD2. Germline CDR1 MGHDK, CDR2 SYGVNS. The J segment lost 5 bases and the V segment lost 3 bases, leaving 13 bases of the junction unmatched. The CDR3 runs to 19 residues. The CDR3: CASSDAGTSGGRNEETQYF. CDR3 DNA sequence: TGTGCCAGCAGTGACGCGGGGACTAGCGGGGGGCGAAATGAGGAGACCCAGTACTTC.

This clonotype was counted at least ten times. The chain has TRBV5-6 and TRBJ1-1; D gene uncertain. V lost 6 bases and J 8 bases, leaving 17 bases between the germline ends. The germline CDR1 and CDR2 sequences are SGHDT and YYEEEE. The length of the CDR3 is 13 residues. CDR3: CASKPYQRTEAFF. DNA for the CDR3: TGTGCCAGCAAGCCGTATCAGCGGACGGAAGCTTTCTTT. The full variable domain, completed using reference TRBV5-6 and TRBJ1-1, is DAGVTQSPTHLIKTRGQQVTLRCSPKSGHDTVSWYQQALGQGPQFIFQYYEEEERQRGNFPDRFSGHQFPNYSSELNVNALLLGDSALYLCASKPYQRTEAFFGQGTRLTVV.

This clonotype was counted a few times. No conserved phenylalanine or tryptophan is present at the end of the CDR3, so a read error is the likely explanation. No DNA is shown, since the ends of the CDR3 on it are uncertain; the CDR3 is the one TCRdb lists. The chain joins TRBV24-1 to TRBJ1-1; the DNA was not used to check the table's D call, TRBD1. Inclusive of both ends, the CDR3 amounts to 10 amino acids. Germline loops: CDR1 KGHDR, CDR2 SFDVKD. This CDR3 reads CATSEGDGFY.

Details on this clonotype: This may be a read error: a much more frequent sequence differs by one nucleotide. The chain links TRBV2 to TRBJ1-1; D is perhaps TRBD1 (5 bases). Germline loops: CDR1 SNHLY, CDR2 FYNNEI. There are 15 residues in the CDR3. CDR3: CVSSEVAGPATEAFF. The CDR3 DNA follows: TGTGTCAGCAGTGAAGTGGCAGGGCCCGCCACTGAAGCTTTCTTT.

There are many counts of this clonotype. The V call is TRBV6-6, the J call TRBJ2-2, with D unclear. Germline lookup yields CDR1 MNHNY and CDR2 SVGAGI (reference sequence). This CDR3 comprises 14 residues. V dropped 7 bases and J dropped 0 bases, with 9 bases sitting between them. The CDR3 sequence: CASTQSPNTGELFF. The DNA for the CDR3 is TGTGCCAGCACCCAGTCCCCGAACACCGGGGAGCTGTTTTTT.

This clonotype has a handful of counts. The V gene is TRBV10-3, the J gene TRBJ1-1; 7 positions agree with TRBD1. V trimming: 10 bases; J trimming: 0 bases; junction bases outside the gene matches: 8. CDR3 length equals 14 residues. Per germline, CDR1 ENHRY and CDR2 SYGVKD. CDR3 loop: CASRGGQLNTEAFF. The CDR3, as DNA: TGTGCCAGCAGGGGGGGACAACTGAACACTGAAGCTTTCTTT.

This rearrangement joins TRBV7-6 to TRBJ2-6; tentatively, D is TRBD1 or TRBD2 (5 bases each). Germline V gene data show CDR1 as SGHVS and CDR2 as FNYEAQ. V lost 5 bases and J lost 1, with 12 bases in between. The CDR3 has 16 amino acids. This CDR3 reads CASSARDGSGANVLTF. CDR3 coding DNA: TGTGCCAGCAGCGCCCGGGACGGGTCTGGGGCCAACGTCCTGACTTTC.

The rearrangement joins TRBV7-9 to TRBJ1-5, with D possibly matching TRBD1 (6 bases). There are 17 residues in the CDR3. Trimming shortened V by 9 bases and J by 4 bases, and 25 bases separated the two germline ends. Germline CDR1 SEHNR, CDR2 FQNEAQ (reference sequence). The DNA for the CDR3 is TGTGCCAGTCCCGCGACAGGCCACACAGGGAGAAATCAGCCCCAGCATTTT. Its protein product is CASPATGHTGRNQPQHF.

A few counts support this clonotype. The chain is built from TRBV5-5 and TRBJ1-1; D gene unclear. Trimming cost V 4 bases and J 4 bases, with 14 bases left between them. This CDR3 is built from 14 residues. Germline CDR1 is SGHKS and CDR2 is YYEKEE (reference sequence). The CDR3 bases are TGTGCCAGCAGCCACAGAATATCGGGCACTGAAGCTTTCTTT. The encoded protein is CASSHRISGTEAFF.

This clonotype was found a few times. The genes are TRBV10-3 and TRBJ1-2, with unresolved D. V was shortened by 4 bases and J by 8 bases, with 8 bases between the two germline ends. From germline, CDR1 is ENHRY and CDR2 SYGVKD. The CDR3 length is 11 residues. DNA for the CDR3: TGTGCCATCAGTGCTACAGTAGGCTACACCTTC. It yields the protein CAISATVGYTF.

This clonotype was detected ten times or more. The chain carries TRBV2 and TRBJ2-7; 7 nucleotides agree with TRBD1. Germline CDR1 reads SNHLY; CDR2 reads FYNNEI. J gave up 0 bases and V 3 bases, and 2 bases lay outside the gene matches. CDR3 length equals 14 residues. CDR3 bases: TGTGCCAGCAGTGATCGGGACAGCTCCTACGAGCAGTACTTC. It yields the protein CASSDRDSSYEQYF.